This TCR beta chain was recovered during a study of blood T cell repertoires in COVID-19. Per the original methods: Reference gene primers were amplified, and this amplification served to estimate nucleated cell counts. Measured with immunoSEQ multiplex PCR; TCRdb has only the in-frame clones, and not every one. From that table come the V and J calls and clone size; the DNA was used to work out D and trimming. The sample has tens of thousands of clones, about 89% seen once; the top ten hold roughly 2.5%. CDR1 is SNHLY and CDR2 is FYNNEI in the germline V gene. The CDR3 consists of 13 residues. Trimming took 6 bases from V and 4 from J, leaving 13 bases between them.

This TCR came from a man aged 45-65 years with COVID-19, enrolled during active disease. Sequencing was done on a sample of peripheral blood. V and J are TRBV2 and TRBJ2-7, with D possibly matching TRBD1 (6 bases). For the CDR3, the DNA is TGTGCCAGCAGGGCAGGGGTGTTTTACGAGCAGTACTTC. It yields the protein CASRAGVFYEQYF.